The clone carrying this TCR beta chain was seen repeatedly, ten times or more. Its antigen is still unknown. The source of the sample is a study of T-cell reconstitution after alpha-beta-depleted transplantation in children. The library targeted TCRbeta and was prepared with unique molecular identifiers. Using its own MiXCR run on the PCR reads, TCRdb lists one record per CDR3 protein. The sample consists of about 170,000 distinct CDR3 sequences, around 10% of them appearing once. Germline loops: CDR1 MNHEY, CDR2 SMNVEV (reference sequence). The CDR3 loop spans 14 amino acids. Deletions cut 7 bases from V and 0 bases from J, with 9 bases between. Study-wide results and caveats: Day-60 TCRbeta diversity that was high in some patients was derived from surviving recipient T cells and thymic progenitors. Diversity and T-cell counts at one year after transplant derived mostly from new T cells. Two months or so post-transplant, alpha-beta T cells reportedly derived from several hundred expanded graft clones.

This receptor was obtained from a boy between 2 and 10 years old with acute myeloid leukemia, due to receive a stem cell transplant. The sequenced sample was PBMCs, obtained before TCRalphabeta/CD19-depleted stem cell transplant. This chain links TRBV27 with TRBJ2-2; either TRBD1 or TRBD2 may supply D (5 bases each). CDR3 protein: CASKGTANTGELFF. The CDR3 nucleotides read TGTGCCAGCAAAGGGACGGCGAACACCGGGGAGCTGTTTTTT.